Sequencing of this TCR beta chain was carried out in a study of CD8 T cells in ankylosing spondylitis. CDR1 and CDR2 (germline): DFQATT, SNEGSKA (reference sequence). The CDR3 contains 15 residues. The J segment lost 0 bases and the V segment lost 2 bases, leaving 4 bases of the junction unmatched. One entry per CDR3 protein results from TCRdb running MiXCR on the 5' RACE reads. The sample gives hundreds of thousands of distinct CDR3 sequences, 20% of which show up once; roughly 8% is in the top ten. This clonotype originated in a male donor with ankylosing spondylitis or in good health (not recorded which). The sequenced material came from blood, either unsorted or a sorted T cell fraction (not recorded which). The chain joins TRBV20-1 to TRBJ2-3; TRBD1 matches 8 bases. The CDR3 loop is CSARRTGSSTDTQYF. The CDR3 region has the DNA TGCAGTGCTAGACGGACAGGGTCTAGCACAGATACGCAGTATTTT.